This T cell receptor beta chain was identified in a study of spatial heterogeneity in lung cancer. This CDR3 contains 13 residues. Germline CDR1 and CDR2: SGHTA and FQGNSA. Deletions cut 5 bases from V and 7 bases from J, with 14 bases between. Single TCR cDNA molecules each had their own unique molecular identifier. TCRdb independently ran MiXCR on the 5' RACE reads; one entry per CDR3 protein. This sample yields some 78,000 distinct CDR3 sequences, of which roughly 8% are seen a single time; under 8% belongs to the top ten. Ten or more counts support this clonotype. The antigen remains undetermined. The time point was: sample taken at primary tumor resection. Unsorted whole RNA from tumor, nontumor lung or frozen PBMC underwent sequencing. Study-wide results and caveats: Tumor TCRs that were ubiquitous and expanded showed up in blood more at resection than follow-up.

This chain connects TRBV7-2 to TRBJ1-1; unclear D gene. This sequence originates from a male donor with early-stage non-small cell lung cancer. The sample here was PBMCs, taken at surgery. CDR3: CASSPAGVSEAFF. As DNA, the CDR3 is TGTGCCAGCAGCCCAGCGGGAGTGAGTGAAGCTTTCTTT.